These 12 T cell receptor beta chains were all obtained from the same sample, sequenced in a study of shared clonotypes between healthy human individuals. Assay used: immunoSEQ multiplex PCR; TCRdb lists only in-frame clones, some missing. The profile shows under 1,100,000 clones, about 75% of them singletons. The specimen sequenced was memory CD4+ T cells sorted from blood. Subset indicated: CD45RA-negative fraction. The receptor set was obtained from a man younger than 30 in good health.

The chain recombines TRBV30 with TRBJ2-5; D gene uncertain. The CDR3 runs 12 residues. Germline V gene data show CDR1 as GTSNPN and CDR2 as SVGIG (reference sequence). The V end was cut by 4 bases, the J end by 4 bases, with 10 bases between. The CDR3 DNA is TGTGCCTGGAATGCTGGAAGAGAGACCCAGTACTTC. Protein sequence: CAWNAGRETQYF.

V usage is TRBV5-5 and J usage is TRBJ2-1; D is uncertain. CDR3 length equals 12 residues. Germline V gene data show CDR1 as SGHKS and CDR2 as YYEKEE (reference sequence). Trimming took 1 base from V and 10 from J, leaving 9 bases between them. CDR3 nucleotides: TGTGCCAGCAGCTTGCGGCAGATAGAGCAGTTCTTC. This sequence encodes CASSLRQIEQFF.

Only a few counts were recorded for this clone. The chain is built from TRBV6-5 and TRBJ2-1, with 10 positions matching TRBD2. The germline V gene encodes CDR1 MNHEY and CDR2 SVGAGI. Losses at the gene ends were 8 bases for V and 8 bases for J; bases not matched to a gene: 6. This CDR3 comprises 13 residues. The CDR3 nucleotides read TGTGCCAGCCAGCGGAGCGGGGGGGATGAGCAGTTCTTC. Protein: CASQRSGGDEQFF.

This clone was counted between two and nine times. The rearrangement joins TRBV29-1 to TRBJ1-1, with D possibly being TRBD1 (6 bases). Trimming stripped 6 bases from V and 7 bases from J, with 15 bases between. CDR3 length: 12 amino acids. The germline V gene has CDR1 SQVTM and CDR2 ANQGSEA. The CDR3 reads CSVERDTDEAFF. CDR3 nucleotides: TGCAGCGTAGAGCGGGACACGGATGAAGCTTTCTTT.

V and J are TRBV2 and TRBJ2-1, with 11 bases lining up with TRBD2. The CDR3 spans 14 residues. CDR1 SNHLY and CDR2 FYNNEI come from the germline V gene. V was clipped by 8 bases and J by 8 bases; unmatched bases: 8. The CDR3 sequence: CASGGSGGAHEQFF. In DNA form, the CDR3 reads TGTGCCAGCGGTGGTAGCGGGGGGGCTCATGAGCAGTTCTTC.

The CDR3 region is CASSFLGSGNTIYF. The DNA of the CDR3 is TGTGCCAGCAGTTTCCTGGGGAGTGGAAACACCATATATTTT. The chain has TRBV28 and TRBJ1-3; D is undetermined. The CDR3 is made up of 14 amino acids. V gave up 3 bases and J gave up 3 bases, with 9 bases separating them. Per the germline V gene, CDR1 is MDHEN and CDR2 is SYDVKM.

CDR3 loop: CASNTGLANEKLFF. In nucleotides, the CDR3 is TGTGCCAGTAACACAGGGTTGGCTAATGAAAAACTGTTTTTT. The rearrangement links TRBV19 to TRBJ1-4; a weak D match, TRBD1 (6 bases). The V gene lost 7 bases and the J gene lost 3 bases, with 12 bases spanning the gap. The CDR3 is 14 residues long. Germline CDR1 reads LNHDA; CDR2 reads SQIVND (reference sequence).

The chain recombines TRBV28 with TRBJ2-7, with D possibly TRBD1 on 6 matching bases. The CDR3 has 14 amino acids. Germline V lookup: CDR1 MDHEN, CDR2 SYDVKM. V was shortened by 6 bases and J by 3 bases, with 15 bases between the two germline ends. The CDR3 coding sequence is TGTGCCAGCAGAGGGACAACGGCATACTACGAGCAGTACTTC. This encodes CASRGTTAYYEQYF.

In DNA, the CDR3 is TGTGCTAGTGGTTTGGTACTCGGGACAGGGACTAACTATGGCTACACCTTC. Its translation: CASGLVLGTGTNYGYTF. This chain uses TRBV12-5 with TRBJ1-2, with 9 bases fitting TRBD1. Germline-derived CDR1 and CDR2 are LGHNT and FRNRAP. V lost 0 bases and J lost 0; bases outside the gene matches: 5. CDR3 size: 17 residues.

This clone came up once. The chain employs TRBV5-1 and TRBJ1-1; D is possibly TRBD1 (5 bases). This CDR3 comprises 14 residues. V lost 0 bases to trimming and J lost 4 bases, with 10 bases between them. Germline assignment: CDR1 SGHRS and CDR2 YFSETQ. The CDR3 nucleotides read TGCGCCAGCAGCTTGGTTGCAGGGAGCACTGAAGCTTTCTTT. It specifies CASSLVAGSTEAFF.

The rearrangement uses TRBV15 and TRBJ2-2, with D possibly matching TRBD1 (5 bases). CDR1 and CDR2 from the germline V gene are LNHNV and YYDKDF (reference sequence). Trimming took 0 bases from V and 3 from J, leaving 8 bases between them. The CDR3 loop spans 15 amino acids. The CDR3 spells CATSRDIGDTGELFF. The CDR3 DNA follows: TGTGCCACCAGCAGAGATATAGGGGACACCGGGGAGCTGTTTTTT.

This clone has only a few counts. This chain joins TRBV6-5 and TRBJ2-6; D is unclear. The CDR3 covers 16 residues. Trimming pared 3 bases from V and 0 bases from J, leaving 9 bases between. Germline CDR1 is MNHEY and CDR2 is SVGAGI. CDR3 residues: CASSYDGSSGANVLTF. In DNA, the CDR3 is TGTGCCAGCAGTTATGACGGAAGCTCTGGGGCCAACGTCCTGACTTTC.